These T cell receptor beta chains were read from a single sample in a study of shared clonotypes between healthy human individuals. TCRdb's table, derived via immunoSEQ multiplex PCR, lists solely in-frame clones and lacks some. The table shows roughly 700,000 clones, with around 91% occurring only once. The sample taken for sequencing was memory CD8+ T cells from PBMCs. The receptors derive from a man younger than 30 in good health. Some clones in this sample may be carry-over from other donors' samples. The CDR3 runs from the conserved cysteine through the conserved F or W. The order of the fields is clone size, CDR3 length, D gene, V gene, J gene, CDR3 DNA, CDR3 protein. The D gene is left open where the match is weak. Rows may omit the clone size; those that give it use once, few, many or a size class.

once	13	TRBD2	TRBV27	TRBJ2-7	TGTGCCACGAGGACTAGCGGTACGGTAGAGCAGTACTTC	CATRTSGTVEQYF
.	19	.	TRBV7-9	TRBJ2-2	TGTGCCAGCAGCTTAGGAGGTGGAGGGACGATAGTAAACACCGGGGAGCTGTTTTTT	CASSLGGGGTIVNTGELFF
.	17	.	TRBV2	TRBJ2-1	TGTGCCAGCAGTGAAGCAAGAGGAGAGGCAACCTACAATGAGCAGTTCTTC	CASSEARGEATYNEQFF
.	17	TRBD1	TRBV14	TRBJ1-1	TGTGCCAGCAGCCCCCACAGGGGACGGGCTGTCTCCACTGAAGCTTTCTTT	CASSPHRGRAVSTEAFF
.	16	.	TRBV27	TRBJ2-7	TGTGCCAGCAGTTTTTCCTCAGGGGTCTTCTTTTTCGAGCAGTACTTC	CASSFSSGVFFFEQYF
.	15	.	TRBV7-9	TRBJ1-2	TGTGCCAGCAGCCTTCTGACAGCGGGAGACAATGGCTACACCTTC	CASSLLTAGDNGYTF
.	15	TRBD2	TRBV29-1	TRBJ2-3	TGCAGCGTTGAAGAGCTAGCGGACTGGGTCGGTACGCAGTATTTT	CSVEELADWVGTQYF
.	17	TRBD1	TRBV28	TRBJ1-2	TGTGCCAGCAGTCCCATCCCTGGGACAGGGGCGAAGGATGGCTACACCTTC	CASSPIPGTGAKDGYTF
once	18	.	TRBV12-1	TRBJ2-6	TGTGCCAGCAGCAAAAGCCATGTAGGACAAAGTCGGGCCAACGTCCTGACTTTC	CASSKSHVGQSRANVLTF
.	16	TRBD1	TRBV7-9	TRBJ1-4	TGTGCCAGCAGCTTAGGGGGACAGGGAACTAATGAAAAACTGTTTTTT	CASSLGGQGTNEKLFF
.	14	.	TRBV7-9	TRBJ1-4	TGTGCCAGCAGCTTAGGGCAAAGGGTTGAAAAACTGTTTTTT	CASSLGQRVEKLFF
.	12	.	TRBV11-2	TRBJ1-1	TGTGCCAGCAGCTTAGGGAGGCCTGAAGCTTTCTTT	CASSLGRPEAFF
few	14	.	TRBV9	TRBJ1-1	TGTGCCAGCAGCGTAGTTCGGACGGGCACTGAAGCTTTCTTT	CASSVVRTGTEAFF
.	15	.	TRBV7-3	TRBJ2-3	TGTGCCAGCAGCTTACTCGAATCTAGCACAGATACGCAGTATTTT	CASSLLESSTDTQYF
.	13	.	TRBV7-9	TRBJ2-7	TGTGCCAGCAGCCCCCCGACAATCTACGAGCAGTACTTC	CASSPPTIYEQYF
.	16	TRBD1	TRBV28	TRBJ2-7	TGTGCCAGCAGTATCAACCGGGACAGTAGCTCCTACGAGCAGTACTTC	CASSINRDSSSYEQYF
.	13	.	TRBV7-3	TRBJ2-1	TGTGCCAGCAGCCCCACTCGGGTCAATGAGCAGTTCTTC	CASSPTRVNEQFF
.	16	.	TRBV19	TRBJ2-3	TGTGCCAGTATTAGCAGGAAGGGTTCGGGCACAGATACGCAGTATTTT	CASISRKGSGTDTQYF
.	15	.	TRBV10-2	TRBJ2-1	TGCGCCAGCCAGGCAGGGTCGAGCTCCTACAATGAGCAGTTCTTC	CASQAGSSSYNEQFF
.	15	TRBD1	TRBV19	TRBJ2-7	TGTGCCAGTAGTATTTGGAAGGGGGCCCAGAACGAGCAGTACTTC	CASSIWKGAQNEQYF
.	13	.	TRBV7-9	TRBJ2-7	TGTGCCAGCAGCCCGGGACGGAACTACGAGCAGTACTTC	CASSPGRNYEQYF
.	16	.	TRBV21-1	TRBJ2-4	TGTGCCAGCAGCAAAGCGCTTTGGCTAGGCAAAAACATTCAGTACTTC	CASSKALWLGKNIQYF
.	15	.	TRBV9	TRBJ2-2	TGTGCCAGCAGCGTAGGAGGGGCGGGCACCGGGGAGCTGTTTTTT	CASSVGGAGTGELFF
.	15	TRBD2	TRBV6-5	TRBJ2-2	TGTGCCAGCAACGGACTAGCGGGAGAAACCGGGGAGCTGTTTTTT	CASNGLAGETGELFF
.	12	TRBD1	TRBV9	TRBJ1-1	TGTGCCAGCAGCGCAGGGGGGACTGAAGCTTTCTTT	CASSAGGTEAFF
.	15	.	TRBV7-2	TRBJ2-7	TGTGCCAGCAGCTTAGGGGCGGACAGCTCCTACGAGCAGTACTTC	CASSLGADSSYEQYF
.	16	.	TRBV4-3	TRBJ1-1	TGCGCCAGCAGCCAAGTGTGGGGGGGGGAGAACACTGAAGCTTTCTTT	CASSQVWGGENTEAFF
.	13	TRBD1	TRBV29-1	TRBJ1-2	TGCAGCGTACTCAGGGGGCCTAACTATGGCTACACCTTC	CSVLRGPNYGYTF